This record covers a single T cell receptor beta chain. Per germline, CDR1 LNHDA and CDR2 SQIVND (reference sequence). The ends were cut back, 7 bases at V and 5 bases at J, with 14 bases in the middle. This CDR3 has 13 amino acids. How the authors handled the data: Amplifying reference gene primers gave estimates of nucleated cell counts. Sequencing used immunoSEQ multiplex PCR; TCRdb keeps in-frame clones, though not all of them. V and J calls and clone size are given by that table; D and trimming were obtained from the DNA. This sample yields tens of thousands of clones, of which more than 65% are seen a single time; 6.3% belongs to the top ten. This specimen belongs to a study of blood T cell repertoires in COVID-19. Study details: Samples came from the United States, Italy and Spain, spanning acute and convalescent COVID-19. T cells, B-cell-depleted T cells, or PBMCs provided the cDNA or gDNA that served as material.

This chain uses TRBV19 with TRBJ2-5, with D unresolved. Sequencing input: peripheral blood. The clonotype comes from a man in his sixties with acute or convalescent COVID-19. CDR3 nucleotides: TGTGCCAGTACTGATGCATCCGGGGAGACCCAGTACTTC. It yields the protein CASTDASGETQYF.